This is a list of T cell receptor beta chains from one sample in a study of regulatory T cells in long-lasting Graves disease. Each CDR3 protein gets one entry after TCRdb re-called the multiplex PCR reads with MiXCR. Here the sample spans approximately 270,000 distinct CDR3 sequences, around a sixth being singletons. These data also formed part of another study, on T cells in Graves' hyperthyroidism and ophthalmopathy.

The source material was peripheral blood mononuclear cells (PBMCs), sampled at new diagnosis, from a patient treated with antithyroid drugs. Every receptor here comes from a woman between 25 and 40 years old with Graves disease. Both conserved end residues are part of each CDR3. Fields, in order: V gene, clone size, D gene, J gene, CDR3 DNA, CDR3 protein. The D gene is left open where the match is weak. Clone size is stated in some rows and not others, as once, few, many or a class when expanded.

TRBV7-3	.	TRBD1	TRBJ1-2	TGTGCCAGCAGCCCGGGGACAGGGTCCGGCTACACCTTC	CASSPGTGSGYTF
TRBV20-1	.	TRBD1	TRBJ2-3	TGCAGTGCTAGAGCCCTCCGGACAGGGTCGCTCGCAGATACGCAGTATTTT	CSARALRTGSLADTQYF
TRBV15	many	.	TRBJ1-6	TGTGCCACCAGCCCCGCCAGGGGTAGGAATTCACCCCTCCACTTT	CATSPARGRNSPLHF
TRBV18	many	.	TRBJ2-3	TGTGCCAGCTCACGGGGCCGGGGGAGCGGCACAGATACGCAGTATTTT	CASSRGRGSGTDTQYF
TRBV3-1	many	.	TRBJ2-7	TGTGCCAGCACCCAAAACGGGGGAACCTACGAGCAGTACTTC	CASTQNGGTYEQYF
TRBV6-1	many	.	TRBJ1-5	TGTGCCAGCAGTGGAAACGCGCATCAGCCCCAGCATTTT	CASSGNAHQPQHF
TRBV20-1	.	.	TRBJ2-7	TGCAGTGCTAGCGATCCTTACAGGCCCCCTAACGAGCAGTACTTC	CSASDPYRPPNEQYF
TRBV2	many	.	TRBJ2-7	TGTGCCAGCATACGTGACAGGACCTACGAGCAGTACTTC	CASIRDRTYEQYF
TRBV5-6	many	.	TRBJ2-5	TGTGCCAGCAGCTCCACATTAACAGGATTCCAAGAGACCCAGTACTTC	CASSSTLTGFQETQYF
TRBV27	many	.	TRBJ2-7	TGTGCCAGCAGCCGCAGTATGGGCGAGCAGTACTTC	CASSRSMGEQYF
TRBV9	few	TRBD2	TRBJ2-3	TGTGCCAGCAGTAAAAACTTAGCGGGAACTAGCACAGATACGCAGTATTTT	CASSKNLAGTSTDTQYF
TRBV20-1	.	.	TRBJ2-2	TGCAGTGCCAGACCAGGGGTCACCGGGGAGCTGTTTTTT	CSARPGVTGELFF
TRBV7-9	many	TRBD1	TRBJ2-7	TGTGCCAGCAGCTTATTTCGTAGTGGACAGGGGCCCTACGAGCAGTACTTC	CASSLFRSGQGPYEQYF
TRBV28	.	TRBD2	TRBJ2-7	TGTGCCAGCAGTCCTCTACTAGAGGCGGGAGACACCTACGAGCAGTACTTC	CASSPLLEAGDTYEQYF
TRBV3-1	.	TRBD1	TRBJ1-1	TGTGCCAGCAGCCAGACAGGGGGGAGCACTGAAGCTTTCTTT	CASSQTGGSTEAFF
TRBV7-9	many	TRBD2	TRBJ2-3	TGTGCCAGCAGCCTTGGGAGCGGGGGACGTAGCACAGATACGCAGTATTTT	CASSLGSGGRSTDTQYF
TRBV5-1	many	TRBD1	TRBJ2-1	TGCGCCAGCAGCTTGGAAGGGACAGGGGCCGTAGGTGAGCAGTTCTTC	CASSLEGTGAVGEQFF
TRBV27	.	.	TRBJ2-3	TGTGCCAGCAGAGAATACATGAGCACAGATACGCAGTATTTT	CASREYMSTDTQYF
TRBV14	.	.	TRBJ2-2	TGTGCCAGCAGTAAGCGCAGGGAACCAACCGGGGAGCTGTTTTTT	CASSKRREPTGELFF
TRBV9	few	.	TRBJ2-7	TGTGCCAGCAGCGCAGAACACCGCTCCTACGAGCAGTACTTC	CASSAEHRSYEQYF
TRBV7-3	many	.	TRBJ2-2	TGTGCCAGCAGGGCCGACGCGAACACCGGGGAGCTGTTTTTT	CASRADANTGELFF
TRBV2	many	TRBD1	TRBJ2-2	TGTGCCAGCAGTGAGAATCAGGACAGGGTTGTCGGGGAGCTGTTTTTT	CASSENQDRVVGELFF
TRBV6-2/TRBV6-3	many	TRBD2	TRBJ2-1	TGTGCCAGCGAAGCCTTTGGACTAGCGGGGGGGAAGCAGTTCTTC	CASEAFGLAGGKQFF
TRBV3-1	once	.	TRBJ1-2	TGTGCCAGCAGCAACAACGGGAGCAACTATGGCTACACCTTC	CASSNNGSNYGYTF
TRBV2	many	TRBD1	TRBJ1-4	TGTGCCAGCAGTAGACAGGGCCGAAATGAAAAACTGTTTTTT	CASSRQGRNEKLFF
TRBV20-1	many	.	TRBJ1-3	TGCAGTGCTTCCGACAGAATTAACTCTGGAAACACCATATATTTT	CSASDRINSGNTIYF
TRBV20-1	many	.	TRBJ2-3	TGCAGTGCTAGGAACGGAGCCACAGATACGCAGTATTTT	CSARNGATDTQYF
TRBV5-1	many	TRBD1	TRBJ1-5	TGTGCCAGCAGCTTGGTAGGGGGCAGGCAGCCCCAGCATTTT	CASSLVGGRQPQHF
TRBV20-1	many	.	TRBJ1-5	TGCAGTGCTAGTCCCAGGGCTCAGCCCCAGCATTTT	CSASPRAQPQHF